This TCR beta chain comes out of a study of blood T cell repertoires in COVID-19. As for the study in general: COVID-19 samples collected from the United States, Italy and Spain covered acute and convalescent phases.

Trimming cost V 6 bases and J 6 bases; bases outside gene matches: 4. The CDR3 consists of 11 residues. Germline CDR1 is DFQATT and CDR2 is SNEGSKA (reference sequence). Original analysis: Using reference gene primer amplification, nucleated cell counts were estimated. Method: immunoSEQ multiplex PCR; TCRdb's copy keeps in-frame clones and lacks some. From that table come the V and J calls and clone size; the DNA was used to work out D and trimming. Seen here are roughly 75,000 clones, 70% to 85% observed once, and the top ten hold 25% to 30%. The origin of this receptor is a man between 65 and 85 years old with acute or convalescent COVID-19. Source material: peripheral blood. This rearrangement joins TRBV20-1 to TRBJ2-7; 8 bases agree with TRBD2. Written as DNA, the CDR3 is TGCAGTGCAGGACTAGCTAGCGAGCAGTACTTC. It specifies CSAGLASEQYF.